These T cell receptor beta chains were read from a single sample in a study of cytomegalovirus exposure and HLA in healthy donors. The protocol was immunoSEQ multiplex PCR, while the TCRdb copy is restricted to in-frame clones and leaves out a portion. This repertoire shows approximately 190,000 clones, roughly 74% found once; its top ten account for over 12%. The source material was PBMCs. These TCRs come from a woman younger than 45 in good health and CMV-seropositive. Each CDR3 is given with its conserved first and last residue. Clone size appears in some rows only: once, few, many, or a class for an expanded clone.

once	TRBJ2-6	TRBV7-9	13	CASSFTGANVLTF
-	TRBJ1-2	TRBV27	15	CASSFGGEGIYGYTF
once	TRBJ2-2	TRBV11-3	15	CASSRTGGNTGELFF
-	TRBJ1-1	TRBV5-1	14	CASNREGRETEAFF
-	TRBJ1-6	TRBV7-8	15	CASSAGQGGGSPLHF
-	TRBJ2-2	TRBV4-3	14	CASSQRQGTGELFF
-	TRBJ2-3	TRBV6-5	12	CASSFLAGTQYF
-	TRBJ2-1	TRBV2	18	CASSPYPTSGSVSNEQFF
-	TRBJ2-5	TRBV28	18	CASSVTLGLAGGGETQYF
few	TRBJ2-1	TRBV7-3	15	CASSLTRSGYNEQFF
few	TRBJ1-4	TRBV25-1	15	CASSMHGGGQEKLFF
-	TRBJ2-7	TRBV28	17	CASSFLQEISRLYEQYF
-	TRBJ2-7	TRBV11-3	14	CATNQGAGSYEQYF
-	TRBJ2-5	TRBV5-1	14	CASSLDGPQETQYF
few	TRBJ1-5	TRBV30	15	CAWSVNGGGWQPQHF
few	TRBJ2-1	TRBV6-1	13	CASQGPPNNEQFF
-	TRBJ2-2	TRBV27	15	CASSSRTGSLGELFF
-	TRBJ2-5	TRBV10-3	17	CAISESGRTAGQETQYF
few	TRBJ2-7	TRBV7-3	16	CASSPLSGAPLYEQYF
-	TRBJ2-1	TRBV13	16	CASSLGRRGTNGEQFF
-	TRBJ1-4	TRBV5-6	15	CASSPFQVVQEKLFF
-	TRBJ2-2	TRBV4-2	16	CASSQEAQRATGELFF
-	TRBJ2-3	TRBV5-1	15	CASSPGLPGTDTQYF
-	TRBJ2-1	TRBV7-2	14	CASSLDPYRNEQFF
-	TRBJ2-5	TRBV30	13	CAWSRGPREAQYF
-	TRBJ2-1	TRBV7-9	15	CASSPGQVDYNEQFF
-	TRBJ1-3	TRBV11-2	14	CASSLAGAGNTIYF
-	TRBJ1-1	TRBV7-9	12	CASSPDSREAFF
-	TRBJ2-5	TRBV6-5	15	CASKIRDTAEETQYF
-	TRBJ2-1	TRBV21-1	20	CASSHRTSGSWVKGDNEQFF
once	TRBJ2-5	TRBV5-4	14	CASSQSSYQETQYF
-	TRBJ1-2	TRBV1	19	CTSSQEVVDRGYSSYGYTF
-	TRBJ2-7	TRBV11-3	16	CASSLDPVRGNYEQYF
-	TRBJ2-4	TRBV30	15	CAWSGGRVAKNIQYF
-	TRBJ2-5	TRBV7-3	13	CASSLGRLETQYF
-	TRBJ1-4	TRBV6-1	15	CASSDFQGWSEKLFF
-	TRBJ2-7	TRBV5-1	14	CASSLEGLTYEQYF
-	TRBJ2-1	TRBV30	14	CAWTRRGSYNEQFF
-	TRBJ1-1	TRBV2	13	CASTSGVNTEAFF
-	TRBJ2-2	TRBV27	16	CASSPQGGLNTGELFF
-	TRBJ2-4	TRBV7-2	14	CASSPQGVKNIQYF
-	TRBJ1-6	TRBV2	14	CASSEEGRNSPLHF
-	TRBJ1-1	TRBV5-5	14	CASSLFGSGTEAFF
-	TRBJ2-7	TRBV11-3	16	CASSLRSGYGSYEQYF
-	TRBJ1-5	TRBV27	17	CASSLYPGTGVGQPQHF
-	TRBJ1-1	TRBV27	14	CASSLRTGHTEAFF
-	TRBJ2-7	TRBV2	15	CAVTGNYRDSYEQYF
-	TRBJ1-5	TRBV7-3	15	CASSQLGGSNQPQHF
-	TRBJ2-5	TRBV2	11	CASRREETQYF
few	TRBJ2-2	TRBV30	19	CAWSPPLPGPGLTTGELFF
few	TRBJ2-5	TRBV5-6	14	CASSLDGVLGAQYF